Following are 9 T cell receptor beta chains from one sample sequenced in a study of identical twins. MiXCR, applied by TCRdb to the 5' RACE reads, yields one record per CDR3 protein. The sample records 500,000 to 600,000 distinct CDR3 sequences, roughly 21% being singletons. A further study also used this sample, focusing on T cells expressing NK-cell markers.

Specimen: CD4+ T cells sorted from blood. These TCRs come from a woman under 30 in good health.

This clonotype was observed many times. V and J are TRBV5-1 and TRBJ1-1; D ambiguous. Germline V lookup: CDR1 SGHRS, CDR2 YFSETQ. The CDR3 spans 15 residues. V lost 4 bases and J 0 bases, leaving 13 bases between the germline ends. This chain's CDR3 is CASSARTAMNTEAFF. As DNA, the CDR3 is TGCGCCAGCAGCGCCCGGACGGCTATGAACACTGAAGCTTTCTTT. Combining the CDR3 with reference TRBV5-1 and TRBJ1-1 gives the whole variable domain KAGVTQTPRYLIKTRGQQVTLSCSPISGHRSVSWYQQTPGQGLQFLFEYFSETQRNKGNFPGRFSGRQFSNSRSEMNVSTLELGDSALYLCASSARTAMNTEAFFGQGTRLTVV.

The rearrangement joins TRBV6-5 to TRBJ1-2; D uncertain. V gave up 6 bases and J gave up 7 bases, with 18 bases separating them. CDR3 length: 14 residues. Per the germline V gene, CDR1 is MNHEY and CDR2 is SVGAGI. The CDR3 here is CASSAGLYEGGYTF. The CDR3 DNA sequence: TGTGCCAGCAGCGCGGGCCTTTATGAGGGTGGCTACACCTTC.

This chain connects TRBV9 to TRBJ2-3; 7 nucleotides align to TRBD2. Germline-derived CDR1 and CDR2 are SGDLS and YYNGEE. This CDR3 contains 15 residues. V was clipped by 0 bases and J by 9 bases; unmatched bases: 10. The CDR3: CASSVVSSGPETQYF. The CDR3 DNA is TGTGCCAGCAGCGTAGTGTCTAGCGGCCCCGAAACGCAGTATTTT.

J is TRBJ2-3 and V is TRBV5-1; TRBD1 matches at 8 bases. This CDR3 contains 16 residues. Germline V gene data show CDR1 as SGHRS and CDR2 as YFSETQ. With V trimmed by 9 bases and J by 2 bases, 14 bases remained unmatched. CDR3 sequence (DNA): TGCGCCACCTCGGTTTCGGGACAGGCATACACAGATACGCAGTATTTT. Its translation: CATSVSGQAYTDTQYF.

This clonotype came up a few times. V is TRBV6-5 and J is TRBJ2-7; D may be TRBD2 (6 bases). V dropped 2 bases and J dropped 10 bases, with 9 bases sitting between them. Germline V gene lookup returns CDR1 MNHEY and CDR2 SVGAGI. This CDR3 has 11 amino acids. CDR3 amino acids: CASSYGGSQYF. CDR3 sequence (DNA): TGTGCCAGCAGTTACGGGGGGTCACAGTACTTC.

The rearrangement joins TRBV20-1 to TRBJ1-1; D possibly corresponds to TRBD1 (5 bases). Germline CDR1 reads DFQATT; CDR2 reads SNEGSKA (reference sequence). This CDR3 region has 13 residues. V shed 3 bases and J shed 5 bases, with 13 bases lying between them. This chain's CDR3 is CSARPATATEAFF. The CDR3 region has the DNA TGCAGTGCTAGGCCGGCGACAGCTACTGAAGCTTTCTTT.

This chain's CDR3 is CASSLAVVQTEAFF. In nucleotides, the CDR3 is TGTGCCAGCAGCTTAGCGGTTGTCCAAACTGAAGCTTTCTTT. V usage is TRBV7-2 and J usage is TRBJ1-1; no definite D call. V was pared by 0 bases and J by 5 bases, with 10 bases between. Germline CDR1 is SGHTA and CDR2 is FQGNSA. The CDR3 has 14 amino acids.

V is TRBV20-1 and J is TRBJ2-6; no reliable D call. V lost 3 bases to trimming and J lost 0 bases, with 15 bases between them. Looked up from germline, CDR1 is DFQATT and CDR2 is SNEGSKA (reference sequence). The length of the CDR3 is 17 residues. The chain's CDR3 is CSASSRGPLSGANVLTF. The CDR3 nucleotides read TGCAGTGCTAGTTCCCGTGGACCGCTCTCTGGGGCCAACGTCCTGACTTTC.

This clonotype was detected a few times. This rearrangement joins TRBV6-5 to TRBJ1-2; D might be TRBD1 (6 bases). The length of the CDR3 is 13 residues. The V gene's germline CDR1 is MNHEY and CDR2 SVGAGI. V was shortened by 4 bases and J by 6 bases, with 12 bases between the two germline ends. The CDR3 is CASSSTGSNGYTF. The CDR3 nucleotides read TGTGCCAGCAGTTCGACAGGCTCGAATGGCTACACCTTC.